The T cell receptor (beta chain) under discussion was sequenced for a study of blood T cell repertoires in COVID-19. Study information: Sources were T cells, B-cell-depleted T cells, or PBMCs; the material itself was cDNA or gDNA.

Per the authors' pipeline: Amplification with reference gene primers provided the estimates of nucleated cell counts. Method: immunoSEQ multiplex PCR; TCRdb's copy keeps in-frame clones and lacks some. V, J and clone size are taken as reported in that table, and D and trimming were inferred from the DNA itself. The sample contains 200,000 to 300,000 clones, approximately 84% of which appear only once. Germline CDR1 LGHDT, CDR2 YNNKEL (reference sequence). The CDR3 has 15 residues. Between the trimmed V and J ends, which lost 4 bases and 5 bases, there was a span of 15 bases. The J gene is TRBJ2-1, the V gene TRBV3-1 (or the pseudogene TRBV3-2); D possibly corresponds to TRBD1 (5 bases). Specimen: peripheral blood. The origin of this receptor is a man aged 45-65 years with acute or convalescent COVID-19. The DNA of the CDR3 is TGTGCCAGCAGCCCGAAGGGGCTTCTCGACAATGAGCAGTTCTTC. This codes for CASSPKGLLDNEQFF.